The 18 T cell receptor beta chains reported below all come from one sample, sequenced in a study of blood T cell repertoires in COVID-19. The assay was immunoSEQ multiplex PCR, and TCRdb's table has in-frame clones only and misses some. Here the sample spans 35,000 to 40,000 clones, approximately 90% being singletons. Sequencing used peripheral blood. Receptor source: a man aged 60-69 years with COVID-19, enrolled during active disease.

This clone was seen a handful of times. The genes are TRBV4-3 and TRBJ2-3, with no clear D. CDR3 length: 13 residues. CDR1 is LGHNA, CDR2 YSLEER, per germline. Trimming left V 4 bases short and J 2 bases short, with 7 bases between. The CDR3 sequence is CASSLLITDTQYF. The CDR3 DNA is TGCGCCAGCAGCCTTCTAATCACAGATACGCAGTATTTT.

CDR3 region: CASSQDWASGSWGDTQYF. The CDR3 DNA sequence: TGTGCCAGCAGCCAAGATTGGGCTAGCGGGAGCTGGGGGGATACGCAGTATTTT. This chain uses TRBV4-2 with TRBJ2-3, with 10 bases identical to TRBD2. This CDR3 has 18 residues. The trim removed 0 bases at V and 6 bases at J, leaving 12 bases unmatched. Per germline, CDR1 LGHNA and CDR2 YNFKEQ.

The genes are TRBV18 and TRBJ1-1; D perhaps matches TRBD1 (6 bases). The CDR3 has 16 amino acids. Trimming pared 6 bases from V and 0 bases from J, leaving 17 bases between. CDR1 KGHSH and CDR2 LQKENI come from the germline V gene. In DNA, the CDR3 is TGTGCCAGCTCCCCTGACACAGGGACTATGAACACTGAAGCTTTCTTT. This encodes CASSPDTGTMNTEAFF.

The V and J genes are TRBV10-3 and TRBJ1-2, with D unclear. The CDR3 is 14 amino acids. Trimming pared 8 bases from V and 5 bases from J, leaving 18 bases between. Looked up from germline, CDR1 is ENHRY and CDR2 is SYGVKD. The CDR3 region is CAIGGDSVWYGYTF. CDR3 sequence (DNA): TGTGCCATCGGCGGAGACTCCGTTTGGTATGGCTACACCTTC.

The chain employs TRBV27 and TRBJ1-5; no definite D call. The germline gives CDR1 MNHEY, CDR2 SMNVEV (reference sequence). Trimming took 3 bases from V and 5 from J, leaving 8 bases between them. The CDR3 has 13 amino acids. CDR3 sequence: CASSLSSDQPQHF. The CDR3 coding sequence is TGTGCCAGCAGTTTGTCCTCGGATCAGCCCCAGCATTTT.

The genes are TRBV7-8 and TRBJ2-2; 9 nucleotides line up with TRBD2. This CDR3 spans 18 amino acids. Per the germline V gene, CDR1 is SGHVS and CDR2 is FQNEAQ. Trimming cost V 5 bases and J 6 bases; bases outside gene matches: 16. The CDR3 reads CASSPRREGLQVPGELFF. Written as DNA, the CDR3 is TGTGCCAGCAGCCCTAGGCGGGAGGGACTTCAAGTTCCCGGGGAGCTGTTTTTT.

This clone was found a few times. The CDR3 loop is CASSPGLKLFF. CDR3 sequence (DNA): TGTGCCAGCAGTCCGGGATTGAAACTGTTTTTT. This chain links TRBV27 with TRBJ1-4; D unresolved. The CDR3 runs to 11 residues. The V end lost 5 bases, the J end lost 11 bases, and 9 bases lay between the germline ends. Germline CDR1 is MNHEY and CDR2 is SMNVEV (reference sequence).

This chain uses TRBV19 with TRBJ1-5; 7 bases are shared with TRBD1. CDR3 size: 16 residues. Trimming removed 2 bases from V and 1 base from J; junction bases left unmatched: 5. Germline-derived CDR1 and CDR2 are LNHDA and SQIVND (reference sequence). The CDR3 loop is CASSISVGQSNQPQHF. The CDR3 DNA is TGTGCCAGTAGTATATCAGTGGGACAGAGCAATCAGCCCCAGCATTTT.

The chain employs TRBV6-5 and TRBJ1-1; unclear D gene. Trimming stripped 6 bases from V and 5 bases from J, with 10 bases between. Germline CDR1 is MNHEY and CDR2 is SVGAGI. This CDR3 is 12 amino acids long. CDR3: CASSTSGTEAFF. For the CDR3, the DNA is TGTGCCAGCAGCACGAGCGGGACTGAAGCTTTCTTT.

The chain couples TRBV28 to TRBJ2-2, with 7 positions matching TRBD2. Losses at the gene ends were 3 bases for V and 7 bases for J; bases not matched to a gene: 11. The CDR3 has 16 amino acids. CDR1 and CDR2 from the germline V gene are MDHEN and SYDVKM. The CDR3, as DNA: TGTGCCAGCAGTTTCTCCGGCGGGAGAGCGGTCGGGGAGCTGTTTTTT. Amino acids: CASSFSGGRAVGELFF. The full variable domain, its missing parts supplied by reference TRBV28 and TRBJ2-2, is DVKVTQSSRYLVKRTGEKVFLECVQDMDHENMFWYRQDPGLGLRLIYFSYDVKMKEKGDIPEGYSVSREKKERFSLILESASTNQTSMYLCASSFSGGRAVGELFFGEGSRLTVL.

The chain is built from TRBV15 and TRBJ2-2; 10 bases agree with TRBD1. V shed 3 bases and J 5 bases; nucleotides not matched to a gene: 6. Germline CDR1 and CDR2: LNHNV and YYDKDF (reference sequence). The CDR3 is made up of 16 amino acids. CDR3 sequence reads: CATSRGTGVETGELFF. The CDR3 DNA reads as TGTGCCACCAGCAGGGGGACAGGGGTAGAGACCGGGGAGCTGTTTTTT.

This CDR3 is CASSPIIGTSTNEKLFF. The CDR3 coding sequence is TGTGCCAGCAGTCCCATAATCGGGACTTCAACTAATGAAAAACTGTTTTTT. This chain joins TRBV28 and TRBJ1-4; D might be TRBD1 (5 bases). Germline CDR1 MDHEN, CDR2 SYDVKM. This CDR3 is built from 17 residues. Trimming removed 5 bases from V and 0 bases from J, with 16 bases in between.

In nucleotides, the CDR3 is TGTGCCAGCAGTTCAGGGAGGAATGAAAAACTGTTTTTT. Protein sequence: CASSSGRNEKLFF. This chain uses TRBV6-2 or TRBV6-3 with TRBJ1-4, with D perhaps TRBD1 (5 bases). V was trimmed by 4 bases and J by 5 bases, leaving 8 bases between them. This CDR3 spans 13 amino acids. Germline CDR1 reads MNHEY; CDR2 reads SVGEGT.

This clone appeared once. This chain links TRBV29-1 with TRBJ1-1; 11 nucleotides align to TRBD1. The CDR3 totals 14 residues. Germline V CDR1 and CDR2: SQVTM, ANQGSEA. With 5 bases clipped from V and 5 bases from J, the junction kept 7 bases outside the gene matches. CDR3: CSVRTGGTNTEAFF. In nucleotides, the CDR3 is TGCAGCGTTCGGACAGGGGGCACTAATACTGAAGCTTTCTTT.

There are a few counts of this clone. The rearrangement joins TRBV5-1 to TRBJ2-3; TRBD2 might be the D (11 bases). The CDR3 sequence is 21 residues long. V lost 5 bases and J 2 bases, leaving 33 bases between the germline ends. CDR1 is SGHRS and CDR2 is YFSETQ in the germline V gene. The CDR3 DNA is TGCGCCAGCAGAGACAGGGGGCTACTAGCGGGAGTACGCGAGGCCACAGATACGCAGTATTTT. It is translated as CASRDRGLLAGVREATDTQYF.

J is TRBJ1-4 and V is TRBV6-1; the D is unclear. The CDR3 consists of 18 residues. Germline CDR1 MNHNS, CDR2 SASEGT. V lost 2 bases and J lost 0, with 16 bases in between. The DNA for the CDR3 is TGTGCCAGCAGTGAAAGGCCCCTGGGAGGCGCAACTAATGAAAAACTGTTTTTT. Encoded protein: CASSERPLGGATNEKLFF.

The chain joins TRBV5-1 to TRBJ2-7, with 8 bases identical to TRBD2. The CDR3 is 15 amino acids. With 4 bases clipped from V and 4 bases from J, the junction kept 10 bases outside the gene matches. The germline gives CDR1 SGHRS, CDR2 YFSETQ. CDR3 amino acids: CASSPPTSVGYEQYF. The CDR3 DNA sequence: TGCGCCAGCAGCCCGCCGACTAGCGTTGGGTACGAGCAGTACTTC.

This clone was counted a single time. This rearrangement joins TRBV27 to TRBJ2-7; 8 bases are shared with TRBD1. Germline assignment: CDR1 MNHEY and CDR2 SMNVEV (reference sequence). The CDR3 spans 16 residues. J gave up 2 bases and V 3 bases, and 9 bases lay outside the gene matches. Here the CDR3 reads CASSLLHRDRTYEQYF. The DNA of the CDR3 is TGTGCCAGCAGTTTGCTTCACCGGGACAGGACCTACGAGCAGTACTTC.